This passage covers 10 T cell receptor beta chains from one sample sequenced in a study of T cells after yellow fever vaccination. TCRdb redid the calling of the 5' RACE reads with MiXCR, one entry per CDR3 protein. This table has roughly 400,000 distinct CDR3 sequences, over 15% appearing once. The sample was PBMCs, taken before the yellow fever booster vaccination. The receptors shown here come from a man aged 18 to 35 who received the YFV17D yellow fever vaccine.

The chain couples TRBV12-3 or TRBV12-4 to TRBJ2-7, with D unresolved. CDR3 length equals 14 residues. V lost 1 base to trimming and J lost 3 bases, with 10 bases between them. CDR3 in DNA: TGTGCCAGCAGTTTAGTTCCAGGATACTACGAGCAGTACTTC. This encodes CASSLVPGYYEQYF.

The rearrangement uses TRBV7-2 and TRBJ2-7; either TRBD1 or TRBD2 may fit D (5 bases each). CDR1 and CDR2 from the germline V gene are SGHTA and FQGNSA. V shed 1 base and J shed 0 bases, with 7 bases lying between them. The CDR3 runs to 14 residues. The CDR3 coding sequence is TGTGCCAGCAGCTTAGATGGGGGCTCCTACGAGCAGTACTTC. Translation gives CASSLDGGSYEQYF.

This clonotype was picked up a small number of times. The CDR3 coding sequence is TGTGCCAGCAGTTACTCAAGCCCAGGGCGAGATGAGCAGTTCTTC. The encoded protein is CASSYSSPGRDEQFF. This chain uses TRBV6-2 or TRBV6-3 with TRBJ2-1, with TRBD1 as a possible D gene (5 bases). The germline V gene encodes CDR1 MNHEY and CDR2 SVGEGT. The CDR3 contains 15 residues. The germline V and J ends were trimmed by 0 bases and 8 bases, with 14 bases remaining between them.

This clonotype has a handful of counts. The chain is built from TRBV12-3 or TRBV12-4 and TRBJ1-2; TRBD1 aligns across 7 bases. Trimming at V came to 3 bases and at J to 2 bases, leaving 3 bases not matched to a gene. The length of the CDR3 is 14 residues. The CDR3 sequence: CASSFDRENYGYTF. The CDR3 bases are TGTGCCAGCAGTTTTGACAGGGAAAACTATGGCTACACCTTC.

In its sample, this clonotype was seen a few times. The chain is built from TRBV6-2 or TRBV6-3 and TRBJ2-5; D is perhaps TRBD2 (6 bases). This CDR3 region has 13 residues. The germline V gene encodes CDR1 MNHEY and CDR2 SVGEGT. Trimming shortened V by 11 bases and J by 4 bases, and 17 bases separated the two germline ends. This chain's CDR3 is CAAWRAVGETQYF. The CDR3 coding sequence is TGTGCCGCCTGGAGGGCAGTGGGAGAGACCCAGTACTTC.

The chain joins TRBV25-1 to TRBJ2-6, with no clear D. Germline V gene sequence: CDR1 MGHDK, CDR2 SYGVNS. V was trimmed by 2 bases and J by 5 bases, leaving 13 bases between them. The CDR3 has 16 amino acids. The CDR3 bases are TGTGCCAGCAGTGAAGATGTCGCCAGTAGGGCCAACGTCCTGACTTTC. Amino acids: CASSEDVASRANVLTF.

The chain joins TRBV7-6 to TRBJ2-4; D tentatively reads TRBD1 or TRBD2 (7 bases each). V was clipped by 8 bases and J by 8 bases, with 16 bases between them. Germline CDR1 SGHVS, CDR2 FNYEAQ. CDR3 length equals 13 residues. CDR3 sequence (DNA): TGTGCCAGCGGAACAGGGGCGGGAGACATTCAGTACTTC. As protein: CASGTGAGDIQYF.

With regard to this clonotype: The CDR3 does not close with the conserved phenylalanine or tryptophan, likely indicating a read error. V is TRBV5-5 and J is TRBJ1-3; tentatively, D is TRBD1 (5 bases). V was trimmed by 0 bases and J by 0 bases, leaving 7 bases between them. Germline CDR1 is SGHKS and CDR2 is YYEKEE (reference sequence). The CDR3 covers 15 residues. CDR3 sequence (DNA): TGTGCCAGCAGCTTGGCAGGGCTCTCTGGAAACACCATATATTAT. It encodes CASSLAGLSGNTIYY.

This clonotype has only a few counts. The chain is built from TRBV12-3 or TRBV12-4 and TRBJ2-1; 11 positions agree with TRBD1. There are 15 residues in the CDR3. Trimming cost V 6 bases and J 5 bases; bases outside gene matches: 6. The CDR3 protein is CASREDRGRDNEQFF. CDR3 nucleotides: TGTGCCAGCAGGGAGGACAGGGGGCGCGACAATGAGCAGTTCTTC.

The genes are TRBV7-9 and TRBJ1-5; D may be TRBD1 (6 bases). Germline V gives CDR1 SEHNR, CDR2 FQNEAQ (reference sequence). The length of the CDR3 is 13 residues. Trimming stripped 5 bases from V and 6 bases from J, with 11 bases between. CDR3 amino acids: CASSDTGIQPQHF. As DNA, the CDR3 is TGTGCCAGCAGCGACACAGGGATTCAGCCCCAGCATTTT.